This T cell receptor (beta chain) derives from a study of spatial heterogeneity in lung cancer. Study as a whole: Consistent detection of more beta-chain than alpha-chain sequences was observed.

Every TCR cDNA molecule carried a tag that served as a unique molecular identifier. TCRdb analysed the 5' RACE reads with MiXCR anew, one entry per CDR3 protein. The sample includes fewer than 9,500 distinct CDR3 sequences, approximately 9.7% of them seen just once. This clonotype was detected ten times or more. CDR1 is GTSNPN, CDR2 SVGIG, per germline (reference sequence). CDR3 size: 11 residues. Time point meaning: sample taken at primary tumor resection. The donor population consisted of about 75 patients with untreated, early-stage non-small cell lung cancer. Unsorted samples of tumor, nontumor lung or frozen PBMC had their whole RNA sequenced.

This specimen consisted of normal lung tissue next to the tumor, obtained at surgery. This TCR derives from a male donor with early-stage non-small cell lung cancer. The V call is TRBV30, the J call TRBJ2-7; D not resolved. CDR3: CALVRAYEQYF. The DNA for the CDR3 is TGTGCTTTGGTCCGGGCCTACGAGCAGTACTTC.